The table lists the clone carrying this T cell receptor (beta chain) with a few counts. TCRdb re-derived calls from the RT-PCR reads in MiXCR, one entry per CDR3 protein. The sample has hundreds of thousands of distinct CDR3 sequences; around 9.9% are singletons. The CDR3 covers 15 residues. V lost 9 bases and J lost 0, with 15 bases in between. Per the germline V gene, CDR1 is SGDLS and CDR2 is YYNGEE. The entry originates in a study of response to subunit inactivated influenza vaccine. The TCR originated in a man between 45 and 60 years old who received an inactivated influenza vaccine. The specimen comprised PBMCs from blood, sampled 40 to 50 days after vaccination. The rearrangement links TRBV9 to TRBJ2-2, with TRBD2 as a possible D gene (7 bases). Here the CDR3 DNA reads TGTGCCACAGGGGCGGGAGAGGCGAACACCGGGGAGCTGTTTTTT. Translated: CATGAGEANTGELFF.